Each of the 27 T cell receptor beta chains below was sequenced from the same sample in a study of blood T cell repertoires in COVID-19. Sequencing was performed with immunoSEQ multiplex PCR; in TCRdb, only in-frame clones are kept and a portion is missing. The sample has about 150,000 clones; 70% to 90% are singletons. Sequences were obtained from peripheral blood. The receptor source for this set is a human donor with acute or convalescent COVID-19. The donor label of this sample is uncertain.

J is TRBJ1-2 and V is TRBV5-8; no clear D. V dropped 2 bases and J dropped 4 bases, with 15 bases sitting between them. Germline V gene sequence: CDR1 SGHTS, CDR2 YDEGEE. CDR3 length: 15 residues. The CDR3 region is CASSFIALGGYGYTF. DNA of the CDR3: TGTGCCAGCAGCTTTATCGCCCTAGGAGGCTATGGCTACACCTTC.

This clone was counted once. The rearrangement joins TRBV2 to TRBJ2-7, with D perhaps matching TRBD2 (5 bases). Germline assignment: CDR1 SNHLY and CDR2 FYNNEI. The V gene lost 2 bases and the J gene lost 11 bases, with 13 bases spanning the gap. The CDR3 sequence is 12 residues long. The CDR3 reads CASSELEAGKYV. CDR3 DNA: TGTGCCAGCAGTGAACTAGAGGCGGGCAAGTACGTC.

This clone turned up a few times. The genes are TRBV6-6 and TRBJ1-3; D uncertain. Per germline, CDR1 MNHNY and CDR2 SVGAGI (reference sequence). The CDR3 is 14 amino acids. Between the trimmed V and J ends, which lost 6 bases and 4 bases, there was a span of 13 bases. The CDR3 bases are TGTGCCAGCAGCAGAGGCGGGTCAGGAAACACCATATATTTT. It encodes CASSRGGSGNTIYF.

CDR3 protein: CASSLQGRGHEQFF. CDR3 sequence (DNA): TGTGCCAGCAGCTTACAAGGGAGGGGCCATGAGCAGTTCTTC. The chain links TRBV7-6 to TRBJ2-1, with 7 nucleotides matching TRBD2. The V segment lost 2 bases and the J segment 8 bases; nucleotides outside the gene matches: 6. The CDR3 runs to 14 residues. Germline loops: CDR1 SGHVS, CDR2 FNYEAQ. Looking up the rest from reference TRBV7-6 and TRBJ2-1 gives the full variable domain: GAGVSQSPRYKVTKRGQDVALRCDPISGHVSLYWYRQALGQGPEFLTYFNYEAQQDKSGLPNDRFSAERPEGSISTLTIQRTEQRDSAMYRCASSLQGRGHEQFFGPGTRLTVL.

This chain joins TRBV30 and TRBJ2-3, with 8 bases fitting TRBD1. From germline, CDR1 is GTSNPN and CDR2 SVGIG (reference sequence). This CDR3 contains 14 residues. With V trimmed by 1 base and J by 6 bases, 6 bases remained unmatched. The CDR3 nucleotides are TGTGCCTGGAGTGAAGACAGGGGCATTGATACGCAGTATTTT. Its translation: CAWSEDRGIDTQYF.

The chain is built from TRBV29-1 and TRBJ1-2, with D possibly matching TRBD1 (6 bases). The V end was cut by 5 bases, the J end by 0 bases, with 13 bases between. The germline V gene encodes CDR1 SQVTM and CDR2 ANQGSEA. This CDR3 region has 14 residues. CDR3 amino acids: CSVSEGGTNYGYTF. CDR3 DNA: TGCAGCGTTTCTGAGGGGGGGACTAACTATGGCTACACCTTC.

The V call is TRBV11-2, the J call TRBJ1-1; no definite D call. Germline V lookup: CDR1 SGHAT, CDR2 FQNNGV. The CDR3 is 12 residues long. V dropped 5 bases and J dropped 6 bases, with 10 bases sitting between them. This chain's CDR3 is CASSLLAAEAFF. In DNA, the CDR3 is TGTGCCAGCAGCCTGCTGGCAGCTGAAGCTTTCTTT.

Written as DNA, the CDR3 is TGTGCCAGCACCCCGAGCAGCGGGGGGGCTTACGAGCAGTACTTC. Protein: CASTPSSGGAYEQYF. This sequence joins TRBV28 and TRBJ2-7; 10 positions match TRBD2. There are 15 residues in the CDR3. Germline V gives CDR1 MDHEN, CDR2 SYDVKM. With 7 bases clipped from V and 4 bases from J, the junction kept 10 bases outside the gene matches.

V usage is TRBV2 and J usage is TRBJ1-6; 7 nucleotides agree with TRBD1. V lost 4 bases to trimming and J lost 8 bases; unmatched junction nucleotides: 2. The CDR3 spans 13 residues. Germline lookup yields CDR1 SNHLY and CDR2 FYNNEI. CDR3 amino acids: CASSGQGYSPLHF. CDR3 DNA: TGTGCCAGCAGTGGACAGGGCTATTCACCCCTCCACTTT.

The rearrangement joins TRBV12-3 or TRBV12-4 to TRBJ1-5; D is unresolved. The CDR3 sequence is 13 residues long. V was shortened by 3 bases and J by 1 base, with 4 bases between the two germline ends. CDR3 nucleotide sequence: TGTGCCAGCAGTTTGACAAGCAATCAGCCCCAGCATTTT. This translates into CASSLTSNQPQHF.

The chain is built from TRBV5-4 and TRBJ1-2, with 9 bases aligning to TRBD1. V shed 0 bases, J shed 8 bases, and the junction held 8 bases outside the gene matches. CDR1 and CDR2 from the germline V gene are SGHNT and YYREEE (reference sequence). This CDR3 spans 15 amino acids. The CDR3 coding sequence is TGTGCCAGCAGCTTGGACAGGGGGCCCCTCGGCGGCTACACCTTC. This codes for CASSLDRGPLGGYTF.

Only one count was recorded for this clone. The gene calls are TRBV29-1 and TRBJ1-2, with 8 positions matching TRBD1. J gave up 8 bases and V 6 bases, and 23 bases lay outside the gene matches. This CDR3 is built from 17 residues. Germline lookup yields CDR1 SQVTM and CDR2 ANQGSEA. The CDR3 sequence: CSVSVFQGAVGLSGYTF. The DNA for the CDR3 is TGCAGCGTGTCGGTGTTCCAGGGGGCTGTTGGCTTAAGCGGCTACACCTTC. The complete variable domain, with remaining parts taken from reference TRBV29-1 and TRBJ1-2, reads SAVISQKPSRDICQRGTSLTIQCQVDSQVTMMFWYRQQPGQSLTLIATANQGSEATYESGFVIDKFPISRPNLTFSTLTVSNMSPEDSSIYLCSVSVFQGAVGLSGYTFGSGTRLTVV.

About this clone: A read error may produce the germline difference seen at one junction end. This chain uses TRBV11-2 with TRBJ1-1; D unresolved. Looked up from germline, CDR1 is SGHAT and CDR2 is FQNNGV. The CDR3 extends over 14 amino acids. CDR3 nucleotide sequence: TGTGCCATCCTCCTGTCGGTTCTGAAAACTGAAGCTTTCTTT. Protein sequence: CAILLSVLKTEAFF.

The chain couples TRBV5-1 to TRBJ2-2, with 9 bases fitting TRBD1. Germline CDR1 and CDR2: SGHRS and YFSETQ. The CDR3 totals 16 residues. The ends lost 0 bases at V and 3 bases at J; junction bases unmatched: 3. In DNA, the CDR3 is TGCGCCAGCAGCTTGGGACAGGGGGATCACACCGGGGAGCTGTTTTTT. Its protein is CASSLGQGDHTGELFF.

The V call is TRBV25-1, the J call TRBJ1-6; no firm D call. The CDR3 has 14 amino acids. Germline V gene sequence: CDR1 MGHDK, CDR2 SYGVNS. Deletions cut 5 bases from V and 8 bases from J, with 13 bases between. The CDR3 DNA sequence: TGTGCCAGCAGTTCGACCGGCGGGGATTCACCCCTCCACTTT. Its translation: CASSSTGGDSPLHF.

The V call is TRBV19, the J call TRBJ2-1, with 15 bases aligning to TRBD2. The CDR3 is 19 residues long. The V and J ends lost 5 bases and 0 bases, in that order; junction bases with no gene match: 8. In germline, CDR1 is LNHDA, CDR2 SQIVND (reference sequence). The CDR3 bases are TGTGCCAGTAGTCCGGGACTAGCGGGGGGCAGAAGCTCCTACAATGAGCAGTTCTTC. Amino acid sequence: CASSPGLAGGRSSYNEQFF.

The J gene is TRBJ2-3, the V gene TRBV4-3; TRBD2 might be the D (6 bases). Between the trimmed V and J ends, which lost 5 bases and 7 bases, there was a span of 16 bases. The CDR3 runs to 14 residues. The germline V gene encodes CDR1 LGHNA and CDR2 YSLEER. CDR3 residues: CASSTPGGENTQYF. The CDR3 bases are TGCGCCAGCAGCACCCCGGGCGGGGAAAATACGCAGTATTTT.

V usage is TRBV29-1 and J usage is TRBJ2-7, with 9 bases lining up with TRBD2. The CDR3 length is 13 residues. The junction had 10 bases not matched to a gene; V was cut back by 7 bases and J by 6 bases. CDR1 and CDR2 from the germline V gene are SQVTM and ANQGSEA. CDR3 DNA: TGCAGCGGGGGCCCTAGCGGGGCGGGCGAGCAGTACTTC. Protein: CSGGPSGAGEQYF.

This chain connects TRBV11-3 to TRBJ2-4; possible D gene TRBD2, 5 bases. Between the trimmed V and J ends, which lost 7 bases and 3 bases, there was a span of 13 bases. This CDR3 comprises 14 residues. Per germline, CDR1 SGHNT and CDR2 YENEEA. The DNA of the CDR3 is TGTGCCAGCATAATTCTGGGAGACAAAAACATTCAGTACTTC. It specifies CASIILGDKNIQYF.

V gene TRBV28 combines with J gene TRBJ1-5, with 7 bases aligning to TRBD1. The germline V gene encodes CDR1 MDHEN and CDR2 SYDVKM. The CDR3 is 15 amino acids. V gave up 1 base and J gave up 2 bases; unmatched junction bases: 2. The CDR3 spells CASSLYGQGNQPQHF. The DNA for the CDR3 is TGTGCCAGCAGTTTATACGGACAGGGCAATCAGCCCCAGCATTTT.

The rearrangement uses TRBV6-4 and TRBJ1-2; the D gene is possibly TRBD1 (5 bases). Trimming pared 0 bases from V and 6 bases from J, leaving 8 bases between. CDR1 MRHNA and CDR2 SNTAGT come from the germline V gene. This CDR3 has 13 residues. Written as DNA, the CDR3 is TGTGCCAGCAGTGACTCGGCAGGGAATGGCTACACCTTC. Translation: CASSDSAGNGYTF.

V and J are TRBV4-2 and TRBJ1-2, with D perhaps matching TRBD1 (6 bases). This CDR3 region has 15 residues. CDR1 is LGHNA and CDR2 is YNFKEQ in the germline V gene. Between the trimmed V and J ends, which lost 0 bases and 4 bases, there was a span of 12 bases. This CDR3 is CASSQETGSGYGYTF. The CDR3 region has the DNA TGTGCCAGCAGCCAAGAAACAGGGAGTGGCTATGGCTACACCTTC.

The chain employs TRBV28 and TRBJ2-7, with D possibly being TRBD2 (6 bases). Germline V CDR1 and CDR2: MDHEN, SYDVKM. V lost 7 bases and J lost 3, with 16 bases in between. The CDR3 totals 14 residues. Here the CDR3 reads CASNLGGFNYEQYF. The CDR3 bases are TGTGCCAGCAATCTCGGAGGGTTCAACTACGAGCAGTACTTC.

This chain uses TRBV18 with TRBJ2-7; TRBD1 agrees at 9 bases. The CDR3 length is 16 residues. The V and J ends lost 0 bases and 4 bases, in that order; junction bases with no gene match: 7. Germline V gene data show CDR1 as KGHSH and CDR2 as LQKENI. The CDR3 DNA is TGTGCCAGCTCACCACCCTTGGGACAGGGTCTGTACGAGCAGTACTTC. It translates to CASSPPLGQGLYEQYF.

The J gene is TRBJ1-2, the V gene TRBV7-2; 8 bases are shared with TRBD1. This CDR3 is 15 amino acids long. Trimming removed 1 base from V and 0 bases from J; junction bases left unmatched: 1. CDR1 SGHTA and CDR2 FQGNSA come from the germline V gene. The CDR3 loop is CASSLVQGANYGYTF. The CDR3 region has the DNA TGTGCCAGCAGCTTAGTACAGGGGGCTAACTATGGCTACACCTTC.

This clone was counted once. This CDR3 is CASSLMGGQETQYF. As DNA, the CDR3 is TGTGCCAGCAGTTTAATGGGGGGGCAAGAGACCCAGTACTTC. The chain combines TRBV9 with TRBJ2-5; 7 nucleotides match TRBD2. CDR1 is SGDLS, CDR2 YYNGEE, per germline. Trimming at V came to 5 bases and at J to 2 bases, leaving 6 bases not matched to a gene. CDR3 length equals 14 residues.

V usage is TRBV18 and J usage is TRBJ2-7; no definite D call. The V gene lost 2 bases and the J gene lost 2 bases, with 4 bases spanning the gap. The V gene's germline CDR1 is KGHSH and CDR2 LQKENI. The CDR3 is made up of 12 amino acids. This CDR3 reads CASSPGAYEQYV. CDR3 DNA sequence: TGTGCCAGCTCACCAGGAGCCTACGAGCAGTACGTC.